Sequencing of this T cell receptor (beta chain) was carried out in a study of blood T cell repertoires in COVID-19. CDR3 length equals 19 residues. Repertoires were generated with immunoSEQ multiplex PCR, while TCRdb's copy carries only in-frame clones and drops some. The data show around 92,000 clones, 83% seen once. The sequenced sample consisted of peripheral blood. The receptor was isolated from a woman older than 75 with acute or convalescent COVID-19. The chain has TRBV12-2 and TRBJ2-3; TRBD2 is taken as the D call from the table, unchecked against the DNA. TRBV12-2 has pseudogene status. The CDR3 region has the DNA TGTGCAAGTCGCTTAGCGGTGCCTATAGCGGGAGGGCCTGTAGATACGCAGTATTTT. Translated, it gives CASRLAVPIAGGPVDTQYF.